This T cell receptor (beta chain) was captured by sequencing in a study of cytomegalovirus exposure and HLA in healthy donors. Germline CDR1 reads SGHAT; CDR2 reads FQNNGV. Losses at the gene ends were 0 bases for V and 2 bases for J; bases not matched to a gene: 7. This CDR3 is built from 18 residues. PCR was performed using 60 Vbeta and 13 Jbeta primers. Only in-frame clones appear in the TCRdb table, and some are missing; sequencing was by immunoSEQ multiplex PCR. In all, the sample yields 49,000 or so clones. The receptor was derived from a middle-aged man in good health and CMV-seropositive. Sequenced input: PBMCs. The chain has TRBV11-2 and TRBJ2-1; TRBD1 agrees at 10 bases. In DNA, the CDR3 is TGTGCCAGCAGCTTAGATGAGGCCGGGACAGGGGCCTACAATGAGCAGTTCTTC. It translates to CASSLDEAGTGAYNEQFF.